Each of the 32 T cell receptor beta chains below was sequenced from the same sample in a study of blood T cell repertoires in COVID-19. Only in-frame clones appear in the TCRdb table, and some are missing; sequencing was by immunoSEQ multiplex PCR. The profile shows tens of thousands of clones, around 85% of them singletons. Specimen: peripheral blood. These receptors were obtained from a man between 65 and 79 years old with acute or convalescent COVID-19.

The chain is built from TRBV7-8 and TRBJ1-6; D is ambiguous. CDR3 length: 16 residues. With 2 bases removed from V and 9 bases from J, the gap between germline ends came to 17 bases. Germline V gene sequence: CDR1 SGHVS, CDR2 FQNEAQ. The CDR3 is CASSLLVEGDGSPLHF. CDR3 bases: TGTGCCAGCAGCTTATTAGTAGAGGGTGACGGTTCACCCCTCCACTTT.

The rearrangement uses TRBV5-1 and TRBJ1-4; 7 nucleotides align to TRBD1. The CDR3 totals 15 residues. The V segment lost 4 bases and the J segment 8 bases; nucleotides outside the gene matches: 11. Germline loops: CDR1 SGHRS, CDR2 YFSETQ. The CDR3 region is CASSQATGRIEKLFF. CDR3 sequence (DNA): TGCGCCAGCAGCCAAGCGACAGGGCGCATCGAAAAACTGTTTTTT.

The chain couples TRBV27 to TRBJ1-1; 7 bases fit TRBD1. In germline, CDR1 is MNHEY, CDR2 SMNVEV (reference sequence). The CDR3 has 15 residues. V lost 5 bases, J lost 4 bases, and 10 bases stayed unmatched. In nucleotides, the CDR3 is TGTGCCAGCAGTAAACCGGGACAGCTCCTCACTGAAGCTTTCTTT. Its protein is CASSKPGQLLTEAFF.

V usage is TRBV24-1 and J usage is TRBJ1-2; 7 positions agree with TRBD1. V was clipped by 3 bases and J by 3 bases; unmatched bases: 3. The CDR3 runs 14 residues. Germline CDR1 and CDR2: KGHDR and SFDVKD. The CDR3 coding sequence is TGTGCCACCAGTGATGACGACAGGGACTATGGCTACACCTTC. Protein: CATSDDDRDYGYTF.

V is TRBV28 and J is TRBJ2-3; D is unclear. Per germline, CDR1 MDHEN and CDR2 SYDVKM. V was shortened by 6 bases and J by 2 bases, with 6 bases between the two germline ends. The CDR3 has 12 residues. The CDR3 reads CASSQATDTQYF. The CDR3 DNA reads as TGTGCCAGCAGCCAGGCCACAGATACGCAGTATTTT.

The chain is built from TRBV5-1 and TRBJ2-5, with 8 bases fitting TRBD1. Germline CDR1 reads SGHRS; CDR2 reads YFSETQ. V lost 4 bases to trimming and J lost 5 bases; unmatched junction nucleotides: 19. CDR3 length: 18 residues. The DNA for the CDR3 is TGCGCCAGCAGCCCAAGGGGTTCAGGGGGCGGTTTCGGGGAGACCCAGTACTTC. Protein sequence: CASSPRGSGGGFGETQYF.

This clone has just one count. The V and J genes are TRBV5-1 and TRBJ1-3, with D hard to call. Looked up from germline, CDR1 is SGHRS and CDR2 is YFSETQ. This CDR3 spans 13 amino acids. The ends were cut back, 0 bases at V and 4 bases at J, with 5 bases in the middle. DNA of the CDR3: TGCGCCAGCAGCTTGGCCCCGGGAAACACCATATATTTT. This encodes CASSLAPGNTIYF.

In nucleotides, the CDR3 is TGTGCCAGTAACACTCCCGGGACACTGGATCAGCCCCAGCATTTT. Its translation is CASNTPGTLDQPQHF. This chain joins TRBV19 and TRBJ1-5, with a possible D match to TRBD1 (6 bases). Trimming stripped 7 bases from V and 5 bases from J, with 18 bases between. The CDR3 is made up of 15 amino acids. The V gene's germline CDR1 is LNHDA and CDR2 SQIVND (reference sequence).

The chain combines TRBV7-2 with TRBJ2-1; 7 bases are shared with TRBD1. J lost 4 bases, V lost 1 base, and 7 bases had no gene match. This CDR3 is built from 16 residues. From germline, CDR1 is SGHTA and CDR2 FQGNSA. CDR3 sequence: CASSLGGTAVYNEQFF. The CDR3 DNA sequence: TGTGCCAGCAGCTTAGGAGGGACAGCGGTGTACAATGAGCAGTTCTTC.

This chain uses TRBV6-5 with TRBJ1-3; the D gene is possibly TRBD1 (6 bases). CDR1 is MNHEY and CDR2 is SVGAGI in the germline V gene. V gave up 7 bases and J gave up 0 bases, with 7 bases separating them. This CDR3 contains 13 residues. Written as DNA, the CDR3 is TGTGCCAGCAAAGGGGGCTCTGGAAACACCATATATTTT. Translation: CASKGGSGNTIYF.

In nucleotides, the CDR3 is TGTGCCAGCAGGGTAGGGGGCTCCTACGAGCAGTACTTC. It codes for CASRVGGSYEQYF. This chain connects TRBV12-3 or TRBV12-4 to TRBJ2-7, with D tentatively TRBD1 (6 bases). The ends were cut back, 6 bases at V and 0 bases at J, with 9 bases in the middle. This CDR3 has 13 residues.

The chain is built from TRBV2 and TRBJ1-2; D is unresolved. This CDR3 has 16 amino acids. V was trimmed by 4 bases and J by 6 bases, leaving 21 bases between them. In germline, CDR1 is SNHLY, CDR2 FYNNEI. This CDR3 is CASSAESPGVLDGYTF. CDR3 sequence (DNA): TGTGCCAGCAGTGCAGAGAGCCCCGGGGTGTTGGATGGCTACACCTTC.

This clone occurred once. V is TRBV5-1 and J is TRBJ2-2; 8 nucleotides agree with TRBD2. The germline V gene encodes CDR1 SGHRS and CDR2 YFSETQ. Trimming removed 0 bases from V and 6 bases from J; junction bases left unmatched: 4. The CDR3 sequence is 15 residues long. The CDR3 protein is CASSLDGRGAGELFF. In nucleotides, the CDR3 is TGCGCCAGCAGCTTGGACGGGAGGGGAGCCGGGGAGCTGTTTTTT.

This chain connects TRBV12-5 to TRBJ2-3, with 9 bases matching TRBD2. This CDR3 is built from 21 residues. Germline CDR1 and CDR2: LGHNT and FRNRAP. V shed 1 base and J 3 bases; nucleotides not matched to a gene: 20. For the CDR3, the DNA is TGTGCTAGTGGTTTGGAGTTAGGGCGGGGACTAGCCCTCCGCCAGACAGATACGCAGTATTTT. This sequence encodes CASGLELGRGLALRQTDTQYF.

The chain links TRBV30 to TRBJ1-6; D remains unclear. V dropped 4 bases and J dropped 10 bases, with 8 bases sitting between them. This CDR3 contains 11 residues. The germline CDR1 and CDR2 sequences are GTSNPN and SVGIG (reference sequence). CDR3 bases: TGTGCCTGGATCCTCTTGTCACCCCTCCACTTT. Its translation is CAWILLSPLHF. Drawing the rest from reference TRBV30 and TRBJ1-6, the complete variable domain is SQTIHQWPATLVQPVGSPLSLECTVEGTSNPNLYWYRQAAGRGLQLLFYSVGIGQISSEVPQNLSASRPQDRQFILSSKKLLLSDSGFYLCAWILLSPLHFGNGTRLTVT.

The chain recombines TRBV28 with TRBJ2-1; 14 nucleotides match TRBD2. Germline V lookup: CDR1 MDHEN, CDR2 SYDVKM. This CDR3 region has 18 residues. V dropped 4 bases and J dropped 0; count of bases not matched to a gene: 5. CDR3 residues: CASSSGTSGRSSYNEQFF. The CDR3 nucleotides read TGTGCCAGCAGTTCCGGGACTAGCGGGAGAAGCTCCTACAATGAGCAGTTCTTC.

The V call is TRBV25-1, the J call TRBJ1-1, with TRBD1 matching over 10 bases. The trim removed 3 bases at V and 5 bases at J, leaving 6 bases unmatched. This CDR3 spans 15 amino acids. Germline V gene data show CDR1 as MGHDK and CDR2 as SYGVNS. The CDR3 here is CASSDPGQGWTEAFF. The CDR3 coding sequence is TGTGCCAGCAGTGATCCGGGACAGGGGTGGACTGAAGCTTTCTTT.

The chain links TRBV27 to TRBJ2-7, with 13 bases fitting TRBD2. V shed 6 bases and J 4 bases; nucleotides not matched to a gene: 9. Looked up from germline, CDR1 is MNHEY and CDR2 is SMNVEV (reference sequence). The CDR3 has 16 amino acids. The CDR3 nucleotides are TGTGCCAGCAGAAGAGGGACTAGCGGGGATGTATACGAGCAGTACTTC. This encodes CASRRGTSGDVYEQYF.

The genes are TRBV23-1 and TRBJ2-3, with 9 bases fitting TRBD1. TRBV23-1 is an open reading frame, and its role is uncertain. CDR3 length: 19 residues. V lost 6 bases, J lost 2 bases, and 18 bases stayed unmatched. Here the CDR3 DNA reads TGCGCCAGCAGGAACGCCACTACTGGGGACAGGGATTACACAGATACGCAGTATTTT. As protein: CASRNATTGDRDYTDTQYF.

The V call is TRBV7-3, the J call TRBJ2-2, with D hard to call. Trimming left V 6 bases short and J 5 bases short, with 13 bases between. In germline, CDR1 is SGHTA, CDR2 FQGTGA. This CDR3 region has 14 residues. The CDR3 reads CASRPPSDTGELFF. The CDR3 coding sequence is TGTGCCAGCAGGCCCCCCAGCGATACCGGGGAGCTGTTTTTT.

The V and J genes are TRBV5-1 and TRBJ2-3, with 7 bases fitting TRBD1. CDR3 size: 16 residues. Germline V gives CDR1 SGHRS, CDR2 YFSETQ. The J segment lost 5 bases and the V segment lost 4 bases, leaving 13 bases of the junction unmatched. This CDR3 reads CASSPGTQGLIDTQYF. Written as DNA, the CDR3 is TGCGCCAGCAGCCCGGGGACACAGGGGTTGATAGATACGCAGTATTTT. Supplemented by reference TRBV5-1 and TRBJ2-3, the full variable domain reads KAGVTQTPRYLIKTRGQQVTLSCSPISGHRSVSWYQQTPGQGLQFLFEYFSETQRNKGNFPGRFSGRQFSNSRSEMNVSTLELGDSALYLCASSPGTQGLIDTQYFGPGTRLTVL.

J is TRBJ2-6 and V is TRBV5-1, with unresolved D. The germline V gene encodes CDR1 SGHRS and CDR2 YFSETQ. V shed 3 bases and J shed 1 base, with 11 bases lying between them. The CDR3 has 16 residues. The CDR3 sequence is CASSSIIRSGANVLTF. The CDR3 DNA reads as TGCGCCAGCAGCTCTATAATCCGGTCTGGGGCCAACGTCCTGACTTTC. The complete variable domain, with remaining parts taken from reference TRBV5-1 and TRBJ2-6, reads KAGVTQTPRYLIKTRGQQVTLSCSPISGHRSVSWYQQTPGQGLQFLFEYFSETQRNKGNFPGRFSGRQFSNSRSEMNVSTLELGDSALYLCASSSIIRSGANVLTFGAGSRLTVL.

This clone appeared a single time. The V gene is TRBV6-6, the J gene TRBJ1-4; possibly TRBD1 for D (6 bases). The germline V and J ends were trimmed by 7 bases and 3 bases, with 18 bases remaining between them. This CDR3 has 16 residues. Per germline, CDR1 MNHNY and CDR2 SVGAGI (reference sequence). The CDR3 loop is CASIYGGEGSNEKLFF. The CDR3 nucleotides are TGTGCCAGCATTTATGGGGGCGAGGGGTCTAATGAAAAACTGTTTTTT.

This rearrangement joins TRBV24-1 to TRBJ2-5; D may be TRBD2 (5 bases). Germline V gene sequence: CDR1 KGHDR, CDR2 SFDVKD. V was pared by 1 base and J by 5 bases, with 7 bases between. The CDR3 length is 13 residues. CDR3 sequence: CATSDFRGETQYF. In DNA, the CDR3 is TGTGCCACCAGTGATTTTAGAGGGGAGACCCAGTACTTC.

J is TRBJ1-2 and V is TRBV19, with D perhaps matching TRBD1 (5 bases). Germline V gives CDR1 LNHDA, CDR2 SQIVND (reference sequence). V lost 3 bases and J lost 5, with 13 bases in between. The CDR3 extends over 14 amino acids. CDR3 sequence reads: CASSIWGTEYGYTF. DNA for the CDR3: TGTGCCAGTAGTATCTGGGGGACTGAATATGGCTACACCTTC.

This chain connects TRBV28 to TRBJ2-1, with 14 bases aligning to TRBD2. The CDR3 totals 15 residues. The J segment lost 10 bases and the V segment lost 6 bases, leaving 8 bases of the junction unmatched. From germline, CDR1 is MDHEN and CDR2 SYDVKM. The CDR3 region is CASSRAGTSGREQFF. The CDR3 DNA reads as TGTGCCAGCAGCCGAGCCGGGACTAGCGGGAGAGAGCAGTTCTTC.

This chain links TRBV5-1 with TRBJ2-5, with TRBD1 identical over 8 bases. Losses at the gene ends were 1 base for V and 5 bases for J; bases not matched to a gene: 7. Germline CDR1 SGHRS, CDR2 YFSETQ. This CDR3 has 15 amino acids. The chain's CDR3 is CASSLFGQGGETQYF. CDR3 bases: TGCGCCAGCAGCTTGTTCGGACAGGGAGGCGAGACCCAGTACTTC.

V is TRBV7-3 and J is TRBJ2-1; 10 positions agree with TRBD1. V lost 9 bases to trimming and J lost 7 bases; unmatched junction nucleotides: 12. This CDR3 contains 15 residues. The germline V gene encodes CDR1 SGHTA and CDR2 FQGTGA. The DNA for the CDR3 is TGTGCCAGTGCAATGGGGACAGGGGATTTGAATGAGCAGTTCTTC. The encoded protein is CASAMGTGDLNEQFF.

The chain uses TRBV12-5 and TRBJ1-2; D gene ambiguous. Deletions cut 5 bases from V and 2 bases from J, with 12 bases between. This CDR3 contains 14 residues. Germline V CDR1 and CDR2: LGHNT, FRNRAP. The CDR3, as DNA: TGTGCTAGTGGTCCCCCCAACGGGAACTATGGCTACACCTTC. As protein: CASGPPNGNYGYTF.

CDR3 nucleotides: TGTGCCAGCGGACAGGGAGGAGAGACCCAGTACTTC. Translation: CASGQGGETQYF. This chain connects TRBV5-4 to TRBJ2-5; 8 nucleotides align to TRBD1. Unmatched junction bases numbered 3, after V lost 7 bases and J lost 4 bases. The CDR3 has 12 residues. Germline V gives CDR1 SGHNT, CDR2 YYREEE (reference sequence).

The rearrangement joins TRBV10-3 to TRBJ2-1, with 12 bases fitting TRBD2. This CDR3 is 16 amino acids long. The ends lost 3 bases at V and 5 bases at J; junction bases unmatched: 5. Germline CDR1 reads ENHRY; CDR2 reads SYGVKD. As DNA, the CDR3 is TGTGCCATCAGTGAACGGACTAGCGGGACCGACAATGAGCAGTTCTTC. Protein product: CAISERTSGTDNEQFF.

The chain uses TRBV3-1 (or the pseudogene TRBV3-2) and TRBJ2-7, with 9 bases identical to TRBD1. The V segment lost 4 bases and the J segment 2 bases; nucleotides outside the gene matches: 3. The CDR3 sequence is 14 residues long. Germline-derived CDR1 and CDR2 are LGHDT and YNNKEL (reference sequence). CDR3 sequence reads: CASSRTGDPYEQYF. The DNA for the CDR3 is TGTGCCAGCAGCCGGACAGGGGACCCCTACGAGCAGTACTTC.